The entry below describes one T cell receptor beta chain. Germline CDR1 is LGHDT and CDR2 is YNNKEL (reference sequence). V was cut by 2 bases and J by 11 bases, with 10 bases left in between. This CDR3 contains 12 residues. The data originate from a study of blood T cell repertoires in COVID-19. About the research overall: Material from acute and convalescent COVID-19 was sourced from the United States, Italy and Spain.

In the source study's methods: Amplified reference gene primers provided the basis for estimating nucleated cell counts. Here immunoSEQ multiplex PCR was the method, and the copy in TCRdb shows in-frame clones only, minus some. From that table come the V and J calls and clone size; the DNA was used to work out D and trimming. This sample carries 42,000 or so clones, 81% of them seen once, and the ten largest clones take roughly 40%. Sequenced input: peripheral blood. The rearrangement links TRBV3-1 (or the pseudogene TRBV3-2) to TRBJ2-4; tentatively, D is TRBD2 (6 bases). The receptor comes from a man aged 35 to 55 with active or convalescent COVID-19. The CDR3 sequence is CASSQIRGFQYF. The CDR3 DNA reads TGTGCCAGCAGCCAAATCCGGGGGTTTCAGTACTTC.